The rows below give T cell receptor beta chains drawn from one sample of a study of T cells in Graves' hyperthyroidism and ophthalmopathy. TCRdb recomputed calls from the multiplex PCR reads with MiXCR, one row per CDR3 protein. The repertoire consists of a few hundred thousand distinct CDR3 sequences, with approximately 17% occurring once and the leading ten covering around 17%. The specimen was blood. Receptor source: a young woman with Graves' ophthalmopathy. CDR3s include the opening cysteine and the closing phenylalanine or tryptophan.

cdr3_aa: CALMREAFYNEQFF
j_call: TRBJ2-1
v_call: TRBV6-1

cdr3_aa: CSARVERAEAFF
j_call: TRBJ1-1
v_call: TRBV20-1

cdr3_aa: CASSTRGEQYF
j_call: TRBJ2-7
v_call: TRBV12-3/TRBV12-4

cdr3_aa: CACAGSNQPQHF
j_call: TRBJ1-5
v_call: TRBV30

cdr3_aa: CASSSKPGLAGVEQFF
j_call: TRBJ2-1
v_call: TRBV7-8

cdr3_aa: CASSILAGANTGELFF
j_call: TRBJ2-2
v_call: TRBV19

cdr3_aa: CSAGRVVSGYEQYF
j_call: TRBJ2-7
v_call: TRBV20-1

cdr3_aa: CASSLVGTVGAYEQYF
j_call: TRBJ2-7
v_call: TRBV27

cdr3_aa: CASINRGGPDTQYF
j_call: TRBJ2-3
v_call: TRBV7-9

cdr3_aa: CASSPMRGGDTEAFF
j_call: TRBJ1-1
v_call: TRBV6-1

cdr3_aa: CASSFLYGYTF
j_call: TRBJ1-2
v_call: TRBV7-2

cdr3_aa: CASSDSGRANNEQFF
j_call: TRBJ2-1
v_call: TRBV27

cdr3_aa: CASSIGRGSPSYNEQFF
j_call: TRBJ2-1
v_call: TRBV19

cdr3_aa: CASSPGQGEASYGYTF
j_call: TRBJ1-2
v_call: TRBV13

cdr3_aa: CASSQEPSVVFF
j_call: TRBJ2-1
v_call: TRBV3-1

cdr3_aa: CSASRSQVGDTQYF
j_call: TRBJ2-3
v_call: TRBV20-1

cdr3_aa: CAWSSGQGASEAFF
j_call: TRBJ1-1
v_call: TRBV30

cdr3_aa: CASTLLAGSEQYF
j_call: TRBJ2-7
v_call: TRBV6-2/TRBV6-3

cdr3_aa: CASRVPGLTTEAFF
j_call: TRBJ1-1
v_call: TRBV12-3/TRBV12-4

cdr3_aa: CASSLVIAGRVVTYNEQFF
j_call: TRBJ2-1
v_call: TRBV7-8

cdr3_aa: CASSPIGTVTEAFF
j_call: TRBJ1-1
v_call: TRBV18

cdr3_aa: CASSLGLAGGEQYF
j_call: TRBJ2-7
v_call: TRBV12-3/TRBV12-4

cdr3_aa: CAIRLAPGDTGELFF
j_call: TRBJ2-2
v_call: TRBV10-3

cdr3_aa: CASSLEAGSTYEQYF
j_call: TRBJ2-7
v_call: TRBV13

cdr3_aa: CAWSPTYGYTF
j_call: TRBJ1-2
v_call: TRBV30

cdr3_aa: CASSSDPYEQYF
j_call: TRBJ2-7
v_call: TRBV6-2/TRBV6-3

cdr3_aa: CASRADHVGLNTEAFF
j_call: TRBJ1-1
v_call: TRBV11-2

cdr3_aa: CANSPGRTNEKLFF
j_call: TRBJ1-4
v_call: TRBV6-2/TRBV6-3

cdr3_aa: CASSPPPEISYEQYF
j_call: TRBJ2-7
v_call: TRBV6-2/TRBV6-3

cdr3_aa: CSAAGGGGGANEKLFF
j_call: TRBJ1-4
v_call: TRBV20-1

cdr3_aa: CASSPQGDWDTEAFF
j_call: TRBJ1-1
v_call: TRBV12-3/TRBV12-4

cdr3_aa: CASSERHVAKNIQYF
j_call: TRBJ2-4
v_call: TRBV6-1

cdr3_aa: CASSLSGRGNSPLHF
j_call: TRBJ1-6
v_call: TRBV12-3/TRBV12-4

cdr3_aa: CAGSLSEGGFSSGNTIYF
j_call: TRBJ1-3
v_call: TRBV27

cdr3_aa: CASSFRDGASGANVLTF
j_call: TRBJ2-6
v_call: TRBV19

cdr3_aa: CASSTTSGPRPSYEQYF
j_call: TRBJ2-7
v_call: TRBV11-2

cdr3_aa: CAWDDWAGTPLHF
j_call: TRBJ1-6
v_call: TRBV30

cdr3_aa: CASSVTFYGYTF
j_call: TRBJ1-2
v_call: TRBV9

cdr3_aa: CSARSRVTYEQYF
j_call: TRBJ2-7
v_call: TRBV20-1

cdr3_aa: CSAILAGTYEQYF
j_call: TRBJ2-7
v_call: TRBV20-1

cdr3_aa: CASIASDWRGEKGYTF
j_call: TRBJ1-2
v_call: TRBV19